The sequence of this T cell receptor (beta chain) was determined in a study of neurological immune-mediated disorders. TCRdb ran MiXCR on the 5' RACE reads and lists one entry per CDR3 protein. The sample lists 20,000 or so distinct CDR3 sequences; about 2.8% were seen once. The CDR3 covers 14 residues. The J segment lost 4 bases and the V segment lost 1 base, leaving 4 bases of the junction unmatched. CDR1 is LGHNA, CDR2 YNFKEQ, per germline. This clonotype appeared many times. The rearrangement links TRBV4-2 to TRBJ2-7; 7 nucleotides line up with TRBD1. The clonotype was recovered from a woman aged 18-29 years with multiple sclerosis. Specimen: PBMCs. CDR3 residues: CASSQGTGPYEQYF. In DNA form, the CDR3 reads TGTGCCAGCAGCCAAGGGACAGGCCCTTACGAGCAGTACTTC.